This T cell receptor (beta chain) was recovered during a study of T cell repertoires in cytomegalovirus infection. Study information: Matching HLA type and CMV infection were both indicated by public TCR beta signatures.

Findings of the study overall: CMV carriers having the relevant HLA were flagged by cumulative public TCR beta family frequency. The ex vivo response showed dominance by HLA-C-restricted CMV-specific TCR beta clonotypes.

Germline V gene lookup returns CDR1 SGHVS and CDR2 FNYEAQ. The CDR3 runs to 15 residues. Trimming left V 1 base short and J 7 bases short, with 16 bases between. TCRdb re-analysed the reads in MiXCR, keeping a single row per CDR3 protein. Of fewer than 550,000 distinct CDR3 sequences in the sample, about 11% were seen once. Ten or more counts support this clonotype. Its specificity is not known. The chain employs TRBV7-6 and TRBJ2-5; D uncertain. The sequenced sample consisted of PBMCs. This TCR was recovered from a human donor in good health (CMV status not recorded). Some clones in this sample may be carry-over from other donors' samples. The CDR3: CASSLGSSGEGTQYF. DNA for the CDR3: TGTGCCAGCAGCTTAGGCTCGTCAGGTGAAGGGACCCAGTACTTC.